Each of the 17 T cell receptor beta chains below was sequenced from the same sample in a study of blood T cells in healthy people across ages. A second PCR of 7 to 11 cycles used a sample-barcoded 5' primer and a J-beta primer mix. MiXCR, run by TCRdb on the 5' RACE reads, gives a single entry per CDR3 protein. The table records a few hundred thousand distinct CDR3 sequences, about 26% of them present only once. These data were also reused for a study on T cells of mothers and their children.

Sequencing was performed on blood. The receptors stem from a boy aged 2 to 10 in good health.

The genes are TRBV6-1 and TRBJ2-5; D unresolved. Germline assignment: CDR1 MNHNS and CDR2 SASEGT. This CDR3 has 14 amino acids. The V end was cut by 6 bases, the J end by 0 bases, with 11 bases between. CDR3 sequence: CASSPERNQETQYF. The CDR3 bases are TGTGCCAGCAGCCCCGAGAGGAACCAAGAGACCCAGTACTTC.

A few counts support this clonotype. CDR3 DNA: TGCAGTGCTAGGTTCGGTCTCGGAAAGACCCAGTACTTC. Amino acids: CSARFGLGKTQYF. V and J are TRBV20-1 and TRBJ2-5; D uncertain. Trimming pared 3 bases from V and 6 bases from J, leaving 14 bases between. This CDR3 region has 13 residues. The germline gives CDR1 DFQATT, CDR2 SNEGSKA (reference sequence).

This clonotype was picked up a small number of times. The chain links TRBV12-3 or TRBV12-4 to TRBJ2-2, with D possibly being TRBD1 (5 bases). V lost 3 bases, J lost 9 bases, and 11 bases lay in between. There are 13 residues in the CDR3. In DNA, the CDR3 is TGTGCCAGCAGTTTCTCCAGGGCTAGGGAGCTGTTTTTT. Translated, it gives CASSFSRARELFF.

The sample holds a few counts of this clonotype. This chain links TRBV27 with TRBJ1-1, with 7 bases aligning to TRBD1. The CDR3 is 14 amino acids. Germline CDR1 MNHEY, CDR2 SMNVEV (reference sequence). The V and J ends lost 6 bases and 0 bases, in that order; junction bases with no gene match: 4. CDR3 nucleotide sequence: TGTGCCAGCAGGGGACAGAACATGAACACTGAAGCTTTCTTT. Encoded protein: CASRGQNMNTEAFF.

This clonotype was observed a few times. The rearrangement uses TRBV15 and TRBJ1-4; D may be TRBD1 (6 bases). The CDR3 is 14 residues long. CDR1 is LNHNV and CDR2 is YYDKDF in the germline V gene (reference sequence). Trimming stripped 3 bases from V and 5 bases from J, with 10 bases between. The DNA for the CDR3 is TGTGCCACCAGCAGCCGAGGGGGGAATGAAAAACTGTTTTTT. Its translation: CATSSRGGNEKLFF.

V usage is TRBV9 and J usage is TRBJ2-1; D not resolved. V was clipped by 3 bases and J by 7 bases, with 8 bases between them. The CDR3 is made up of 12 amino acids. Looked up from germline, CDR1 is SGDLS and CDR2 is YYNGEE. The CDR3 bases are TGTGCCAGCAGCGCGGACGGGAATGAGCAGTTCTTC. Residues: CASSADGNEQFF. The full variable domain, rest sourced from reference TRBV9 and TRBJ2-1, is DSGVTQTPKHLITATGQRVTLRCSPRSGDLSVYWYQQSLDQGLQFLIQYYNGEERAKGNILERFSAQQFPDLHSELNLSSLELGDSALYFCASSADGNEQFFGPGTRLTVL.

This clonotype was recorded a few times. This rearrangement joins TRBV29-1 to TRBJ1-1; D perhaps matches TRBD1 (5 bases). This CDR3 spans 13 amino acids. The V end was cut by 7 bases, the J end by 5 bases, with 17 bases between. Germline V gene sequence: CDR1 SQVTM, CDR2 ANQGSEA. The CDR3 sequence is CSAEAGGGTEAFF. The CDR3 bases are TGCAGCGCCGAGGCGGGGGGAGGGACTGAAGCTTTCTTT.

The chain recombines TRBV12-3 or TRBV12-4 with TRBJ2-3; D is unresolved. This CDR3 has 11 residues. The V end lost 6 bases, the J end lost 7 bases, and 8 bases lay between the germline ends. The chain's CDR3 is CASRSSYTQYF. Here the CDR3 DNA reads TGTGCCAGCAGGTCGTCATATACGCAGTATTTT.

The chain employs TRBV20-1 and TRBJ1-2, with a possible D match to TRBD1 (6 bases). The CDR3 spans 15 residues. From germline, CDR1 is DFQATT and CDR2 SNEGSKA (reference sequence). The V end was cut by 0 bases, the J end by 1 base, with 12 bases between. The CDR3, as DNA: TGCAGTGCTAGAGATCCGGGACACTTTAACTATGGCTACACCTTC. The encoded protein is CSARDPGHFNYGYTF.

The chain employs TRBV7-8 and TRBJ2-2; D is unclear. The CDR3 runs to 13 residues. CDR1 and CDR2 (germline): SGHVS, FQNEAQ. Trimming shortened V by 0 bases and J by 7 bases, and 6 bases separated the two germline ends. This chain's CDR3 is CASSLATGGELFF. CDR3 nucleotide sequence: TGTGCCAGCAGCTTAGCCACTGGCGGGGAGCTGTTTTTT.

The V and J genes are TRBV20-1 and TRBJ2-1; D not certain. Trimming cost V 4 bases and J 6 bases, with 13 bases left between them. This CDR3 contains 13 residues. CDR1 and CDR2 (germline): DFQATT, SNEGSKA (reference sequence). CDR3 region: CSANSAVLNEQFF. The CDR3, as DNA: TGCAGTGCTAATAGTGCGGTCCTCAATGAGCAGTTCTTC.

This clonotype was counted between two and nine times. The chain links TRBV15 to TRBJ2-1, with D possibly being TRBD2 (6 bases). The germline V and J ends were trimmed by 0 bases and 3 bases, with 12 bases remaining between them. Germline-derived CDR1 and CDR2 are LNHNV and YYDKDF (reference sequence). This CDR3 has 16 amino acids. The chain's CDR3 is CATSRDREIVYNEQFF. Here the CDR3 DNA reads TGTGCCACCAGCAGAGATCGGGAGATCGTCTACAATGAGCAGTTCTTC. The entire variable domain, with the rest obtained from reference TRBV15 and TRBJ2-1, is as follows: DAMVIQNPRYQVTQFGKPVTLSCSQTLNHNVMYWYQQKSSQAPKLLFHYYDKDFNNEADTPDNFQSRRPNTSFCFLDIRSPGLGDTAMYLCATSRDREIVYNEQFFGPGTRLTVL.

The genes are TRBV6-5 and TRBJ1-3; weak D call: TRBD1 (5 bases). CDR1 and CDR2 from the germline V gene are MNHEY and SVGAGI. Trimming pared 8 bases from V and 2 bases from J, leaving 13 bases between. CDR3 length equals 14 residues. The CDR3 DNA sequence: TGTGCCAGCTCCACGGGGGGGGCTGGAAACACCATATATTTT. This gives the protein CASSTGGAGNTIYF.

This clonotype has a handful of counts. The chain joins TRBV25-1 to TRBJ1-4, with D tentatively TRBD1 (6 bases). The germline V and J ends were trimmed by 5 bases and 5 bases, with 24 bases remaining between them. The CDR3 sequence is 18 residues long. Germline V CDR1 and CDR2: MGHDK, SYGVNS. The CDR3 region is CASSRPFLSTGPNEKLFF. The CDR3 DNA is TGTGCCAGCAGTCGCCCCTTTCTTTCGACAGGCCCCAATGAAAAACTGTTTTTT.

This clonotype showed up just a few times. The V and J genes are TRBV19 and TRBJ2-2; D gene ambiguous. The CDR3 runs 11 residues. V was shortened by 3 bases and J by 7 bases, with 3 bases between the two germline ends. Germline V gene data show CDR1 as LNHDA and CDR2 as SQIVND (reference sequence). The CDR3 sequence: CASSMVGELFF. The CDR3 bases are TGTGCCAGTAGTATGGTCGGGGAGCTGTTTTTT.

This clonotype was detected a few times. The V gene is TRBV5-1, the J gene TRBJ1-1, with no clear D. The V and J ends lost 2 bases and 11 bases respectively, with 13 bases between them. CDR1 SGHRS and CDR2 YFSETQ come from the germline V gene. This CDR3 comprises 12 residues. The CDR3 spells CASSFDRSGAFF. The CDR3 DNA reads as TGCGCCAGCAGCTTCGACCGTAGTGGGGCTTTCTTT.

The rearrangement links TRBV20-1 to TRBJ1-2, with a weak D call TRBD1 (6 bases). Germline V CDR1 and CDR2: DFQATT, SNEGSKA (reference sequence). V shed 3 bases and J shed 6 bases, with 14 bases lying between them. The CDR3 length is 13 residues. The CDR3 is CSAREAGADGYTF. CDR3 in DNA: TGCAGTGCTAGGGAGGCAGGGGCGGATGGCTACACCTTC.